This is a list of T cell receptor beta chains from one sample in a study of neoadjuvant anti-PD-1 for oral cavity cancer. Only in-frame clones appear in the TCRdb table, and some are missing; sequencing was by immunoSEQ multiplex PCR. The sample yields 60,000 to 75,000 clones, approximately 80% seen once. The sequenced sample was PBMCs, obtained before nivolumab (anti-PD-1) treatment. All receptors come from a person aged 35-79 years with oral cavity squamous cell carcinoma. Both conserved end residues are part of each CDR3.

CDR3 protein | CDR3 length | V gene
CASSHLDRAHYGYTF | 15 | TRBV14
CASSLGQGDNEQFF | 14 | TRBV7-8
CASSLLPTDTQYF | 13 | TRBV27
CASSSGGLVGNTIYF | 15 | TRBV6-6
CASGDDRRLYGYTF | 14 | TRBV12-5
CASSPRGTSGYTDTQYF | 17 | TRBV9
CASSLEGDQPQHF | 13 | TRBV7-8
CASSPHARAGLKETQYF | 17 | TRBV19
CASSAIPSNTEAFF | 14 | TRBV9
CATSRTGEKSQETQYF | 16 | TRBV15
CASSSGQARTEAFF | 14 | TRBV5-1
CASSPLGTKTDTQYF | 15 | TRBV18
CASSLGGLAGGNEQFF | 16 | TRBV7-8
CSVEKGYTF | 9 | TRBV29-1
CASSLERGGLSGNTIYF | 17 | TRBV7-9
CASSPTRDRAMAGYTF | 16 | TRBV18
CASSEGTGSEQFF | 13 | TRBV2
CASETGTHNTGELFF | 15 | TRBV4-2
CASSDRQGWSGANEKLFF | 18 | TRBV6-1
CASLSGLAGGTDTQYF | 16 | TRBV7-2
CASTPGTPNQPQHF | 14 | TRBV2
CASSAGGCTEAFF | 13 | TRBV6-1
CSGAPSLNTEAFF | 13 | TRBV29-1
CASSLLNEQFF | 11 | TRBV7-2
CASSPLGAREVDTQYF | 16 | TRBV28
CASSEGRTGETYEQYF | 16 | TRBV6-1
CASRGHLGGGTEAFF | 15 | TRBV28
CASSFGTQPQHF | 12 | TRBV28
CSAMTDHNEQFF | 12 | TRBV29-1
CASSSQGGNTEAFF | 14 | TRBV7-2
CASSQGVQGASNSPLHF | 17 | TRBV4-2
CARSFQSTGSSSGANVLTF | 19 | TRBV5-3
CASSPTGGSTGELFF | 15 | TRBV7-7
CASSFQRQGGNEQFF | 15 | TRBV11-2
CASSFGTDEKLFF | 13 | TRBV18
CASSLRRGPTEAFF | 14 | TRBV7-8
CASSLGGQGLDGYTF | 15 | TRBV7-2
CASSLPGQESSPLHF | 15 | TRBV5-4
CASSGLTGSEAFF | 13 | TRBV6-1
CASKGPIRDTEAFF | 14 | TRBV19
CASSPFRTSGTNTGELFF | 18 | TRBV7-2
CASSLEGQGADTQYF | 15 | TRBV5-6
CAWSVQVRTGELFF | 14 | TRBV30
CAISETASSGDTQYF | 15 | TRBV10-3
CASSLYLAGPFYEQYF | 16 | TRBV19
CASSAQLTGPETQYF | 15 | TRBV19
CATSRASGRAANEQFF | 16 | TRBV15
CASSGTGSNQPQHF | 14 | TRBV7-8
CASSEVAGVRGSGYTF | 16 | TRBV6-1
CASRGEGPAETQYF | 14 | TRBV28
CASSPQALNTEAFF | 14 | TRBV9
CASSLVMNGYTF | 12 | TRBV7-9
CASSYERETQYF | 12 | TRBV21-1
CASSVRVETGELFF | 14 | TRBV9